This T cell receptor (beta chain) was obtained from a study of radiotherapy plus CTLA-4 blockade in lung cancer. Study background: Objective responses were observed in 15% to 20% of patients, and disease control was achieved by 30% to 40%. Broader study findings: Alongside interferon-beta, early blood T cell clone dynamics were reportedly the best predictor of response. There was expansion of tumor-derived TCR clones in blood after radiotherapy plus ipilimumab.

The CDR3 contains 12 residues. Germline V gene data show CDR1 as SGHTA and CDR2 as FQGNSA. V was clipped by 6 bases and J by 8 bases; unmatched bases: 6. Clones were read by immunoSEQ multiplex PCR, and TCRdb kept only the in-frame ones, dropping some. The repertoire holds under 55,000 clones, around 86% seen once, with 2.5% to 3.5% in the top ten. Comment on this clone: The antigen is undetermined.

CTLA-4 blockade with ipilimumab, together with focal radiation, was given to patients with chemo-refractory metastatic non-small-cell lung cancer. The sample was peripheral blood, taken from a patient treated with radiotherapy plus ipilimumab. The genes are TRBV7-2 and TRBJ1-2, with 7 positions matching TRBD1. This sequence originates from a human donor with non-small cell lung cancer who had stable disease on radiotherapy plus ipilimumab. The CDR3 DNA reads TGTGCCAGCAGGGAGGGGGCGGAAGGCTACACCTTC. It yields the protein CASREGAEGYTF.